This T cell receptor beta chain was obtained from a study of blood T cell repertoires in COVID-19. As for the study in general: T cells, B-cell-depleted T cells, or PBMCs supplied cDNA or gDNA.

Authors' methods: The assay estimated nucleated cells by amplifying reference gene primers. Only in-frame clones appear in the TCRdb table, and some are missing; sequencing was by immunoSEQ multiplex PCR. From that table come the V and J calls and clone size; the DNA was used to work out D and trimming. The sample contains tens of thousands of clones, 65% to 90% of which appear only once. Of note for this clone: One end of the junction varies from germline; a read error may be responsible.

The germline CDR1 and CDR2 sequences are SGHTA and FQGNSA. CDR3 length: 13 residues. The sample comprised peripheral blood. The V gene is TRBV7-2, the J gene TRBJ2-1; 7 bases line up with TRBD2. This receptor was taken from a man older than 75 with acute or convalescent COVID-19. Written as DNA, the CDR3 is TGTGCCAGCAGCGCGAAGGGGAGGAGCGGGATAATCTTC. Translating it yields CASSAKGRSGIIF.